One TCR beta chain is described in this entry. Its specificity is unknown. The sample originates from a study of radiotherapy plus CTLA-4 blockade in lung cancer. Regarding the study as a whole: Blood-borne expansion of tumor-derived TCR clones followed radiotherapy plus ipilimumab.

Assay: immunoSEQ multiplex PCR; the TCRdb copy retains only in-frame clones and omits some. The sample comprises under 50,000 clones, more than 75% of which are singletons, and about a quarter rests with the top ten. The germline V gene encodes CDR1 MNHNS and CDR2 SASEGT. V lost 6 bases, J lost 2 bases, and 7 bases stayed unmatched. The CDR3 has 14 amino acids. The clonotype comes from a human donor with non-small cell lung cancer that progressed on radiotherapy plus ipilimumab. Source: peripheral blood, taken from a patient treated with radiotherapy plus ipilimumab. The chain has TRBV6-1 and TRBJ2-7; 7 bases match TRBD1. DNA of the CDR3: TGTGCCAGCAGAGACAGGGCGTTAACCTACGAGCAGTACTTC. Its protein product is CASRDRALTYEQYF.